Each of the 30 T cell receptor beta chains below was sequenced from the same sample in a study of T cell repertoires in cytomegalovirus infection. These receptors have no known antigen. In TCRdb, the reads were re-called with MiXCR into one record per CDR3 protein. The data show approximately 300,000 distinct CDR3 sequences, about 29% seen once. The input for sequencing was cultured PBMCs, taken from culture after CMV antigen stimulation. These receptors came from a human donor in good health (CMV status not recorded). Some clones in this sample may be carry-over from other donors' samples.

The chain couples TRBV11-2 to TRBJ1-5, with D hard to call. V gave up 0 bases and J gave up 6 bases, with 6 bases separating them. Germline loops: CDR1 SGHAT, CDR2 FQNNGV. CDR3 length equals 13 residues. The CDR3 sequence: CASSLDLTQPQHF. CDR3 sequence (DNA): TGTGCCAGCAGCTTAGATCTAACTCAGCCCCAGCATTTT. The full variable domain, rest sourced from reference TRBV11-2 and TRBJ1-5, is EAGVAQSPRYKIIEKRQSVAFWCNPISGHATLYWYQQILGQGPKLLIQFQNNGVVDDSQLPKDRFSAERLKGVDSTLKIQPAKLEDSAVYLCASSLDLTQPQHFGDGTRLSIL.

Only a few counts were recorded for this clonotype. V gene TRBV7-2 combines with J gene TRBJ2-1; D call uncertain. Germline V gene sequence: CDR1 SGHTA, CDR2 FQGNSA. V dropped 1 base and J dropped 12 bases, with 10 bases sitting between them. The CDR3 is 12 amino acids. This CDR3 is CASSLVTTLQFF. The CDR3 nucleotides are TGTGCCAGCAGCTTAGTCACGACTTTGCAGTTCTTC.

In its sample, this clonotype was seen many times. The CDR3: CASTQDPGASYNEQFF. The CDR3 coding sequence is TGTGCCAGCACCCAGGACCCAGGGGCCTCCTACAATGAGCAGTTCTTC. The chain has TRBV7-3 and TRBJ2-1; the D gene is possibly TRBD1 (6 bases). CDR3 length: 16 residues. Germline V CDR1 and CDR2: SGHTA, FQGTGA. The V end lost 7 bases, the J end lost 0 bases, and 16 bases lay between the germline ends.

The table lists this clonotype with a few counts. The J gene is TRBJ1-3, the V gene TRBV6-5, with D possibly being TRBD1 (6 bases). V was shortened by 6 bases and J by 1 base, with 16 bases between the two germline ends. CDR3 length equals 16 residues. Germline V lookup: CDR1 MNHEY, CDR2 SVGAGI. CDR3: CASRDLKGGSGNTIYF. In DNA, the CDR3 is TGTGCCAGCAGGGACCTAAAAGGGGGATCTGGAAACACCATATATTTT.

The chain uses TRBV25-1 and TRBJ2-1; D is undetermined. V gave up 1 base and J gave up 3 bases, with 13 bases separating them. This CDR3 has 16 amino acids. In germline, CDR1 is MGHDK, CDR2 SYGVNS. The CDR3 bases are TGTGCCAGCAGTGAATCTCACCCTAATCTCTACAATGAGCAGTTCTTC. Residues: CASSESHPNLYNEQFF.

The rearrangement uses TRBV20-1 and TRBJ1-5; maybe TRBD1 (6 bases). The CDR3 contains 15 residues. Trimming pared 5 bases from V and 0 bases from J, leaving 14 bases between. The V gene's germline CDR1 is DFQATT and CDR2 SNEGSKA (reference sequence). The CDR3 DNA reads TGCAGTGCTGGCCCTATGGACAGTAGCAATCAGCCCCAGCATTTT. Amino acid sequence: CSAGPMDSSNQPQHF.

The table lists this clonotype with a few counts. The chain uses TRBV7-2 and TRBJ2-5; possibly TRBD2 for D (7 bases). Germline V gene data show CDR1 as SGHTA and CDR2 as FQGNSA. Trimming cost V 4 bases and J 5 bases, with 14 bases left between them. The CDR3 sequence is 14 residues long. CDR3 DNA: TGTGCCAGCAGCTCGGGGAGGGGGGCGGAGACCCAGTACTTC. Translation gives CASSSGRGAETQYF.

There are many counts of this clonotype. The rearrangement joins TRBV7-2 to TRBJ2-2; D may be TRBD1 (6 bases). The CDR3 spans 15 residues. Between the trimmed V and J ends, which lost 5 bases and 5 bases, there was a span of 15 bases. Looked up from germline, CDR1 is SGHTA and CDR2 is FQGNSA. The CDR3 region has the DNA TGTGCCAGCAGCCTCCGGACACAGGGAACCGGGGAGCTGTTTTTT. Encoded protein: CASSLRTQGTGELFF.

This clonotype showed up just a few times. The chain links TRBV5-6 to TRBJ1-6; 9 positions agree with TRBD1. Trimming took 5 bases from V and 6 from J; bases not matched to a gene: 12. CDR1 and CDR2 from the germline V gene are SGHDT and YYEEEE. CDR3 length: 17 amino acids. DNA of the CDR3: TGTGCCAGCAGTCACTACCCCCCGGGACAGGGTAATTCACCCCTCCACTTT. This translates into CASSHYPPGQGNSPLHF.

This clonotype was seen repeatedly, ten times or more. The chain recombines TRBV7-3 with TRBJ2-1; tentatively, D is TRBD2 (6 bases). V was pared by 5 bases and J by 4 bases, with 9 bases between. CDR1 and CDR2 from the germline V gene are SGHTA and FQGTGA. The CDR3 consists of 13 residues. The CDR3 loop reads CASSQEGYNEQFF. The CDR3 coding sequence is TGTGCCAGCAGCCAGGAGGGTTACAATGAGCAGTTCTTC.

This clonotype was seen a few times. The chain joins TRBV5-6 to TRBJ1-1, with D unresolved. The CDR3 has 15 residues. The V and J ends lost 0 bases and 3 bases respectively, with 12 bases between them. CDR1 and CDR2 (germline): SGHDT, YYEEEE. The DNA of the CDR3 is TGTGCCAGCAGCTTGGGCCCGGGGTTGGACACTGAAGCTTTCTTT. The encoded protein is CASSLGPGLDTEAFF.

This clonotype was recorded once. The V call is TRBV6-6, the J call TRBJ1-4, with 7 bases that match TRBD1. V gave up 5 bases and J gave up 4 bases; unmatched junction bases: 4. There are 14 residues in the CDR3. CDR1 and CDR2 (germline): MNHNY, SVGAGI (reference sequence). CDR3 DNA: TGTGCCAGCAGTCAGACAGGGCTTAATGAAAAACTGTTTTTT. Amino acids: CASSQTGLNEKLFF.

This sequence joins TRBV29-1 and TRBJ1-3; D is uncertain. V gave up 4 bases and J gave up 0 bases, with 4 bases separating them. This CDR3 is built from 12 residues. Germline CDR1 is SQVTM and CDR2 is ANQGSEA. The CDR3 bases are TGCAGCGTTGCAGGCTCTGGAAACACCATATATTTT. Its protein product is CSVAGSGNTIYF. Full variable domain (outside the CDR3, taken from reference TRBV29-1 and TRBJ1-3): SAVISQKPSRDICQRGTSLTIQCQVDSQVTMMFWYRQQPGQSLTLIATANQGSEATYESGFVIDKFPISRPNLTFSTLTVSNMSPEDSSIYLCSVAGSGNTIYFGEGSWLTVV.

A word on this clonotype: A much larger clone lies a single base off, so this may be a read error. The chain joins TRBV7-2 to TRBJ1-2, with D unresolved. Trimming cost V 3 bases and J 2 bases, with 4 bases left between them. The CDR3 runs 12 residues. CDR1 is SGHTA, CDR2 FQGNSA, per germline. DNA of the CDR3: TGTGCCAGCAGCTTTGTCAACTATGGCTACACCTTC. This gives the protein CASSFVNYGYTF.

This CDR3 reads CASSLHPGLGAEAFF. CDR3 nucleotides: TGCGCCAGCAGCTTGCACCCGGGGTTAGGAGCTGAAGCTTTCTTT. This rearrangement joins TRBV5-1 to TRBJ1-1; D uncertain. Germline lookup yields CDR1 SGHRS and CDR2 YFSETQ. Trimming shortened V by 1 base and J by 6 bases, and 16 bases separated the two germline ends. The CDR3 runs 15 residues.

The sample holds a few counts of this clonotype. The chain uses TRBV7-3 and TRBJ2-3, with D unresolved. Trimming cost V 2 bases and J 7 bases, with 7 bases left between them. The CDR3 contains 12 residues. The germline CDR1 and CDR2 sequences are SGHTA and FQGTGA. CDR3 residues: CASSLGANTQYF. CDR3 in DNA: TGTGCCAGCAGCTTAGGAGCGAATACGCAGTATTTT.

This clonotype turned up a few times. The CDR3 sequence is CSAGQAARGEKLFF. Here the CDR3 DNA reads TGCAGCGCCGGACAGGCCGCGCGGGGTGAAAAACTGTTTTTT. The rearrangement joins TRBV29-1 to TRBJ1-4, with TRBD1 matching 7 bases. CDR3 length: 14 residues. CDR1 is SQVTM and CDR2 is ANQGSEA in the germline V gene. V lost 7 bases to trimming and J lost 7 bases; unmatched junction nucleotides: 12.

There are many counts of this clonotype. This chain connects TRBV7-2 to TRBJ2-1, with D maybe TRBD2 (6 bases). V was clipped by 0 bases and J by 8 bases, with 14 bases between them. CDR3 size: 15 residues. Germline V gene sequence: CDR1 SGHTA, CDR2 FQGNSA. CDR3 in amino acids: CASSLALARRDEQFF. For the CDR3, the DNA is TGTGCCAGCAGCTTAGCGTTGGCAAGGAGGGATGAGCAGTTCTTC.

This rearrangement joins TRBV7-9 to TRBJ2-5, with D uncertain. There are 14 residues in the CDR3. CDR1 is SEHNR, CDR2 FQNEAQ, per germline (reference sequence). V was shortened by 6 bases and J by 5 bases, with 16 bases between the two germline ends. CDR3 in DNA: TGTGCCAGCAGTCCGGACGGAGTTGGGGAGACCCAGTACTTC. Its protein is CASSPDGVGETQYF.

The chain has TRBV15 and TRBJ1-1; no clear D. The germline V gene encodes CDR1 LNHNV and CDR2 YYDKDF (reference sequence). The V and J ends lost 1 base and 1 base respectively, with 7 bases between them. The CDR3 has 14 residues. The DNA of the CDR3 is TGTGCCACCAGCAGAGTTTTAGGGAACACTGAAGCTTTCTTT. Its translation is CATSRVLGNTEAFF. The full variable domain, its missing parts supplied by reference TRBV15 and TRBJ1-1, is DAMVIQNPRYQVTQFGKPVTLSCSQTLNHNVMYWYQQKSSQAPKLLFHYYDKDFNNEADTPDNFQSRRPNTSFCFLDIRSPGLGDTAMYLCATSRVLGNTEAFFGQGTRLTVV.

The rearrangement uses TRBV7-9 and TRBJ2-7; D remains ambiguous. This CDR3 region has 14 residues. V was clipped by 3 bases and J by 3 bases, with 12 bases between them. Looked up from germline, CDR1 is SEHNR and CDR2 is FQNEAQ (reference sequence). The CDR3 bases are TGTGCCAGCAGCTTTAGTGAACTTTACTACGAGCAGTACTTC. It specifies CASSFSELYYEQYF.

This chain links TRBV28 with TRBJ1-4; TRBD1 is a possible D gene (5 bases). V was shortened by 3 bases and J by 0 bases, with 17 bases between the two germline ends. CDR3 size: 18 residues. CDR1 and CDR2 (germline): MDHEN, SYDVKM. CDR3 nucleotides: TGTGCCAGCAGTTTCCTGACAGTCCCGTTGCCAACTAATGAAAAACTGTTTTTT. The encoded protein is CASSFLTVPLPTNEKLFF.

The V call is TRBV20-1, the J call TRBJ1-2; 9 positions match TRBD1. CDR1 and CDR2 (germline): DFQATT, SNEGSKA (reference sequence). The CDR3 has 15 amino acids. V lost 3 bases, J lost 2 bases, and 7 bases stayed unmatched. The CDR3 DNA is TGCAGTGCTAGTCACGGGACAGGGATAAACTATGGCTACACCTTC. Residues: CSASHGTGINYGYTF.

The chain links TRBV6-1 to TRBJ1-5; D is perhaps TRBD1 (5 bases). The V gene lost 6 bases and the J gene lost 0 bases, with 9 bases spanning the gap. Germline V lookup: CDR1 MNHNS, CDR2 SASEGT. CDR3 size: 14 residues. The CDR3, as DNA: TGTGCCAGCAGAATGGACACTAGCAATCAGCCCCAGCATTTT. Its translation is CASRMDTSNQPQHF.

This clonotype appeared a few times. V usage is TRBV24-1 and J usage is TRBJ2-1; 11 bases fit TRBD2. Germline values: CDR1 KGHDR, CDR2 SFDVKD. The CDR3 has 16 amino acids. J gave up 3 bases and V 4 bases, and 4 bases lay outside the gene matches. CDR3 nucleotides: TGTGCCACCAGTGAACCTAGCGGGAGGAACTACAATGAGCAGTTCTTC. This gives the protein CATSEPSGRNYNEQFF.

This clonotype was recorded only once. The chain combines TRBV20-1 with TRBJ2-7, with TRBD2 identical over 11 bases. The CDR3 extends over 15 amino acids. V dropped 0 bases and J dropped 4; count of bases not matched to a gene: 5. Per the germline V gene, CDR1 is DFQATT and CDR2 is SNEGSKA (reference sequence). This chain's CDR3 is CSARDPTSGSYEQYF. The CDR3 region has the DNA TGCAGTGCTAGAGATCCCACTAGCGGGAGTTACGAGCAGTACTTC.

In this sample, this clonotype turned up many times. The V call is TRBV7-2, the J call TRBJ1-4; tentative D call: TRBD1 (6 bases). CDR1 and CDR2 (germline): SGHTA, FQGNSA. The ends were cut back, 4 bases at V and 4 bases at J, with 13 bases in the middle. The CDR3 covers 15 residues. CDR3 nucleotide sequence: TGTGCCAGCAGCTCGACAGGTTCCCTTAATGAAAAACTGTTTTTT. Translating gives CASSSTGSLNEKLFF.

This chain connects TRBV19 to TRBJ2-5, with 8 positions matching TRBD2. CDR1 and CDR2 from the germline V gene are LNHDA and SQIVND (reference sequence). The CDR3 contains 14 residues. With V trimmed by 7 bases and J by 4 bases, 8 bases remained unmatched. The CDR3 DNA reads TGTGCCAGTAAAGCAGCGGGAGCCCTAGAGACCCAGTACTTC. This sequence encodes CASKAAGALETQYF.

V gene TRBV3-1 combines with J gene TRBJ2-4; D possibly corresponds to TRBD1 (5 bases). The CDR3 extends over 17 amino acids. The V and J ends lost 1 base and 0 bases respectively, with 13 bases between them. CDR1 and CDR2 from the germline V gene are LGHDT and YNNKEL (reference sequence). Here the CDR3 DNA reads TGTGCCAGCAGCCAAGCCAGGGCAGGGCTAGCCAAAAACATTCAGTACTTC. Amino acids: CASSQARAGLAKNIQYF.

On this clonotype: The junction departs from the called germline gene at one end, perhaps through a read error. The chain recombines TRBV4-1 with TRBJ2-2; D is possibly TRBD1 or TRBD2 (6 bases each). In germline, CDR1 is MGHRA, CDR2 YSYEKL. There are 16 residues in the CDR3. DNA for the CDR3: TGTGCCAGCAGCCAAGGAGGGGCGCGGGACACCGGAGAGCTGTTTTTT. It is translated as CASSQGGARDTGELFF.